The 20 T cell receptor beta chains below come from one sample, sequenced in a study of long-term antiretroviral therapy in people with HIV. The assay, immunoSEQ v3.0, was run at survey level. Profiling relied on immunoSEQ multiplex PCR, and the TCRdb table lists in-frame clones only, not all of them. The sample includes about 20,000 clones, 75% to 95% seen only once; the top ten take 7.5% to 9.5%. Sequences were derived from unsorted PBMCs, sampled about 4.5 years before starting antiretroviral therapy. The receptors were sampled from a woman aged 25 to 39 with HIV.

The gene calls are TRBV6-5 and TRBJ2-2, with 10 bases lining up with TRBD2. The V segment lost 1 base and the J segment 8 bases; nucleotides outside the gene matches: 7. From germline, CDR1 is MNHEY and CDR2 SVGAGI. The CDR3 sequence is 16 residues long. The CDR3 region is CASSYLSGTSVGELFF. The CDR3 region has the DNA TGTGCCAGCAGTTACTTATCCGGGACTAGCGTGGGGGAGCTGTTTTTT.

This chain joins TRBV25-1 and TRBJ1-2; tentatively, D is TRBD1 (5 bases). Trimming stripped 4 bases from V and 8 bases from J, with 11 bases between. Germline values: CDR1 MGHDK, CDR2 SYGVNS. This CDR3 spans 12 amino acids. CDR3 in DNA: TGTGCCAGCAGTGTTCGGGGCGCGGGCTACACCTTC. Translation: CASSVRGAGYTF.

The chain couples TRBV13 to TRBJ1-5; a weak D match, TRBD1 (5 bases). The V end was cut by 0 bases, the J end by 5 bases, with 8 bases between. The CDR3 loop spans 14 amino acids. Germline CDR1 is PRHDT and CDR2 is FYEKMQ (reference sequence). This CDR3 is CASSLGLGDQPQHF. CDR3 DNA: TGTGCCAGCAGCTTAGGCCTGGGGGATCAGCCCCAGCATTTT.

The chain carries TRBV11-2 and TRBJ1-2; 8 bases match TRBD1. The CDR3 contains 16 residues. Germline V gives CDR1 SGHAT, CDR2 FQNNGV. Losses at the gene ends were 5 bases for V and 6 bases for J; bases not matched to a gene: 14. In DNA form, the CDR3 reads TGTGCCAGCAGCGCGCCCGTTCAGGGGGCCGTTCATGGCTACACCTTC. Its translation is CASSAPVQGAVHGYTF.

This chain joins TRBV10-3 and TRBJ2-2; D not resolved. The V gene lost 4 bases and the J gene lost 0 bases, with 6 bases spanning the gap. CDR3 length: 14 residues. Per germline, CDR1 ENHRY and CDR2 SYGVKD. The CDR3 nucleotides are TGTGCCATCAGTGCGCAGGCGAACACCGGGGAGCTGTTTTTT. Translation: CAISAQANTGELFF.

V and J are TRBV7-2 and TRBJ1-6, with unresolved D. In germline, CDR1 is SGHTA, CDR2 FQGNSA. The CDR3 loop spans 16 amino acids. With 5 bases removed from V and 0 bases from J, the gap between germline ends came to 11 bases. The CDR3 region has the DNA TGTGCCAGCAGCCGCCAGGCGAGCTCCTATAATTCACCCCTCCACTTT. Residues: CASSRQASSYNSPLHF.

The chain uses TRBV5-1 and TRBJ1-6, with D possibly TRBD1 on 6 matching bases. Germline V CDR1 and CDR2: SGHRS, YFSETQ. Trimming cost V 0 bases and J 11 bases, with 18 bases left between them. The CDR3 runs 16 residues. The CDR3 DNA is TGCGCCAGCAGCTTGGAGTCTGGGGGGGCAGGGCCACCCCTCCACTTT. Translation: CASSLESGGAGPPLHF.

The chain has TRBV27 and TRBJ1-1; 7 nucleotides agree with TRBD1. The CDR3 length is 14 residues. Germline V CDR1 and CDR2: MNHEY, SMNVEV (reference sequence). Trimming took 4 bases from V and 5 from J; bases not matched to a gene: 7. The CDR3 bases are TGTGCCAGCAGTTATCGGACAGGCGGAACTGAAGCTTTCTTT. This sequence encodes CASSYRTGGTEAFF.

This clone is medium-sized. The chain couples TRBV11-2 to TRBJ2-7, with no clear D. The CDR3 loop spans 15 amino acids. Trimming shortened V by 6 bases and J by 6 bases, and 21 bases separated the two germline ends. Germline values: CDR1 SGHAT, CDR2 FQNNGV. CDR3: CASSHLGPPAGEQYF. The DNA of the CDR3 is TGTGCCAGCAGTCATCTAGGCCCACCCGCCGGCGAGCAGTACTTC.

The chain uses TRBV5-6 and TRBJ1-2; TRBD1 agrees at 7 bases. The length of the CDR3 is 13 residues. Germline trimming cut 2 bases from V and 7 bases from J; bases unmatched to any gene: 5. CDR1 is SGHDT, CDR2 YYEEEE, per germline. In nucleotides, the CDR3 is TGTGCCAGCAGCTTCGGGACAGAAGTTGGCTACACCTTC. Residues: CASSFGTEVGYTF.

The chain employs TRBV7-8 and TRBJ2-7, with D possibly TRBD1 on 6 matching bases. Germline CDR1 SGHVS, CDR2 FQNEAQ. This CDR3 has 12 amino acids. Trimming stripped 8 bases from V and 12 bases from J, with 20 bases between. The CDR3 nucleotides read TGTGCCAGCTCTCTTAGTCAGGACAGCCGGTACTTC. It translates to CASSLSQDSRYF.

The rearrangement uses TRBV6-6 and TRBJ1-1; a weak D match, TRBD1 (6 bases). From germline, CDR1 is MNHNY and CDR2 SVGAGI (reference sequence). Between the trimmed V and J ends, which lost 6 bases and 2 bases, there was a span of 19 bases. CDR3 length equals 16 residues. This chain's CDR3 is CASRPPGHLRNTEAFF. CDR3 coding DNA: TGTGCCAGCAGGCCCCCGGGACACCTAAGAAACACTGAAGCTTTCTTT.

The V and J genes are TRBV30 and TRBJ2-7; possibly TRBD1 for D (5 bases). Germline values: CDR1 GTSNPN, CDR2 SVGIG (reference sequence). Trimming removed 3 bases at V and 3 bases at J, with 12 bases between. The CDR3 runs 13 residues. CDR3 region: CAWSRALFYEQYF. The CDR3 DNA sequence: TGTGCCTGGAGCAGGGCTTTATTCTACGAGCAGTACTTC.

The V and J genes are TRBV6-5 and TRBJ1-5; D is unclear. With 5 bases removed from V and 5 bases from J, the gap between germline ends came to 10 bases. The CDR3 totals 13 residues. Germline CDR1 and CDR2: MNHEY and SVGAGI. This CDR3 reads CASSPRQYQPQHF. Written as DNA, the CDR3 is TGTGCCAGCAGTCCCCGGCAGTATCAGCCCCAGCATTTT.

The genes are TRBV6-1 and TRBJ1-4, with D perhaps TRBD1 (6 bases). The CDR3 spans 14 residues. Germline V gene lookup returns CDR1 MNHNS and CDR2 SASEGT. The V and J ends lost 5 bases and 4 bases respectively, with 11 bases between them. CDR3 nucleotides: TGTGCCAGCAGTCGGACAGATCTTAATGAAAAACTGTTTTTT. Protein product: CASSRTDLNEKLFF.

This clone was recorded once. The identical CDR3 is also encoded by other nucleotide sequences in the sample. The chain is built from TRBV5-1 and TRBJ1-1; no clear D. The CDR3 contains 13 residues. Germline loops: CDR1 SGHRS, CDR2 YFSETQ. The V gene lost 0 bases and the J gene lost 6 bases, with 9 bases spanning the gap. The CDR3 sequence: CASSLAGRSEAFF. DNA for the CDR3: TGCGCCAGCAGCTTGGCCGGGCGTTCTGAAGCTTTCTTT.

J is TRBJ1-1 and V is TRBV30; weak D call: TRBD1 (5 bases). Germline V CDR1 and CDR2: GTSNPN, SVGIG (reference sequence). The ends were cut back, 1 base at V and 0 bases at J, with 12 bases in the middle. CDR3 length: 15 residues. Here the CDR3 DNA reads TGTGCCTGGAGTGCCCAGGGATGGATGAACACTGAAGCTTTCTTT. Amino acid sequence: CAWSAQGWMNTEAFF.

This clone was observed a handful of times. This chain links TRBV5-4 with TRBJ1-2; D may be TRBD1 (6 bases). Germline V gene sequence: CDR1 SGHNT, CDR2 YYREEE (reference sequence). The CDR3 is 13 amino acids. V gave up 5 bases and J gave up 3 bases, with 11 bases separating them. The CDR3 nucleotides read TGTGCCAGCAGTTATCGACAGGACTATGGCTACACCTTC. Its protein is CASSYRQDYGYTF.

J is TRBJ1-5 and V is TRBV10-2; 11 bases align to TRBD1. With V trimmed by 3 bases and J by 6 bases, 4 bases remained unmatched. CDR1 WSHSY and CDR2 SAAADI come from the germline V gene. The CDR3 is 15 residues long. The CDR3 sequence: CASSDWGTGGQPQHF. DNA of the CDR3: TGCGCCAGCAGTGATTGGGGGACAGGGGGTCAGCCCCAGCATTTT.

V usage is TRBV5-1 and J usage is TRBJ2-5; no reliable D call. The CDR3 sequence is 20 residues long. V was cut by 0 bases and J by 5 bases, with 29 bases left in between. Germline CDR1 reads SGHRS; CDR2 reads YFSETQ. The CDR3 nucleotides are TGCGCCAGCAGCTTGGTCGCTGGTGGCTTTCGTGGCGGCAATCAGGAGACCCAGTACTTC. Translated: CASSLVAGGFRGGNQETQYF.